The entry that follows covers one T cell receptor beta chain sequence. The sample belongs to a study of T cell responses to AZD1222 COVID-19 vaccine. Assay: immunoSEQ multiplex PCR; the TCRdb copy retains only in-frame clones and omits some. The ten most abundant clones cover about 2.2% of a sample with 150,000 or so clones. CDR1 is SQVTM, CDR2 ANQGSEA, per germline. This CDR3 spans 12 amino acids. V shed 6 bases and J shed 2 bases, with 10 bases lying between them. The clonotype originates from an adult in good health. The sequenced material came from peripheral blood. The chain has TRBV29-1 and TRBJ1-1; D not resolved. For the CDR3, the DNA is TGCAGCGTGACCCCACAAAACACTGAAGCTTTCTTT. Encoded protein: CSVTPQNTEAFF.